The 5 T cell receptor beta chains listed next were all sequenced from one sample in a study of molecular identifiers for immune sequencing clone quantification. TCRdb re-called the PCR reads through MiXCR, storing one row per CDR3 protein. This sample carries over 550,000 distinct CDR3 sequences, roughly 23% of them seen once, and the ten largest clones take 0.75% to 0.8%. The sample taken for sequencing was naive CD8+ T cells from blood, with Jurkat cell RNA spiked in. Regarding subset: FACS-sorted CD8+CD4-CCR7+CD45RA+ naive T cells. Receptors were obtained from a human donor in good health. Some libraries in this study had Jurkat cell RNA spiked in.

In its sample, this clonotype was seen many times. V usage is TRBV7-9 and J usage is TRBJ1-5; no clear D gene. V dropped 4 bases and J dropped 11 bases, with 12 bases sitting between them. There are 12 residues in the CDR3. CDR1 is SEHNR, CDR2 FQNEAQ, per germline (reference sequence). CDR3 region: CASSSLEVAQHF. The CDR3 nucleotides read TGTGCCAGCAGCTCGCTAGAGGTTGCCCAGCATTTT.

This clonotype appeared a few times. V usage is TRBV10-2 and J usage is TRBJ1-5, with D perhaps TRBD1 (5 bases). The CDR3 is 15 amino acids. Germline V lookup: CDR1 WSHSY, CDR2 SAAADI. Deletions cut 3 bases from V and 7 bases from J, with 16 bases between. CDR3 coding DNA: TGCGCCAGCAGTGAACGGTGGGACCCACCCCAGCCCCAGCATTTT. Translating it yields CASSERWDPPQPQHF.

Points on this clonotype: This may be a read error, as it is one base from a much larger clone. This chain joins TRBV6-5 and TRBJ2-7; no clear D. This CDR3 contains 13 residues. Per the germline V gene, CDR1 is MNHEY and CDR2 is SVGAGI. The DNA for the CDR3 is TGTGCCAGCAGTCAAACCTTGGGGAACGAGCGGTACTTC. This translates into CASSQTLGNERYF.

This clonotype was picked up one time. A much bigger clone sits one base away, suggesting this may be a read error. This sequence joins TRBV12-3 or TRBV12-4 and TRBJ1-4; unclear D gene. V was clipped by 3 bases and J by 0 bases, with 5 bases between them. The CDR3 covers 14 residues. The CDR3 DNA is TGTGCCAGCAGTTTTGGTCCAACTAATGAAAAACTGTTTTTT. Translation: CASSFGPTNEKLFF.

As to this clonotype: A junction end diverges from the germline sequence, so it may reflect a read error. The chain employs TRBV29-1 and TRBJ2-1; D is unclear. CDR1 SQVTM and CDR2 ANQGSEA come from the germline V gene. The CDR3 is 15 amino acids. As DNA, the CDR3 is TGCAGCGTTGACTGGCGGAACCTCTCCTACAATGAGCAGTCCTTC. Amino acid sequence: CSVDWRNLSYNEQSF.